This T cell receptor (beta chain) was recorded in a study of CD8+ T cells in alopecia areata. In the study overall: A 6-month off-drug phase came after tofacitinib, which had lasted 6 to 18 months. Affected scalp percentage gauged treated patients' severity.

Study conclusions and caveats: Sequence data from scalp samples additionally include resident alphabeta T cells of normal skin. Many expanded lesional clones persisted during tofacitinib (in both scalp and blood).

Indicated treatment: oral pan-JAK inhibitor, 5-10 mg twice daily. RNA was isolated and reverse transcribed to cDNA, the sequencing template. Assay used: immunoSEQ multiplex PCR; TCRdb lists only in-frame clones, some missing. The data hold under 300,000 clones, with 60% observed a single time. This clone came up a few times. The antigen is undetermined. CDR3 size: 15 residues. Trimming left V 4 bases short and J 1 base short, with 11 bases between. CDR1 and CDR2 from the germline V gene are SGHRS and YFSETQ. This sequence joins TRBV5-1 and TRBJ2-2, with D tentatively TRBD2 (6 bases). The material was CD4+ T cells sorted from blood, obtained around week 52, from a patient treated with tofacitinib. The receptor was derived from a human donor with alopecia areata. The CDR3 here is CASSPGLRNTGELFF. The CDR3, as DNA: TGCGCCAGCAGCCCGGGACTCCGGAACACCGGGGAGCTGTTTTTT.